This T cell receptor (beta chain) derives from a study of blood T cell repertoires in COVID-19. Per the original methods: Scientists estimated how many nucleated cells there were by amplifying reference gene primers. Assay: immunoSEQ multiplex PCR; the TCRdb copy retains only in-frame clones and omits some. That table furnishes V, J and clone size, whereas the DNA furnished D and trimming. Found here are fewer than 250,000 clones, more than 75% of them singletons; the top ten hold 3% to 3.5%. The CDR3 loop spans 14 amino acids. Deletions cut 1 base from V and 5 bases from J, with 10 bases between. Per germline, CDR1 KGHSH and CDR2 LQKENI.

Sample: peripheral blood. The V call is TRBV18, the J call TRBJ2-3; possible D gene TRBD2, 5 bases. This receptor was identified in a man in his fifties or sixties with acute or convalescent COVID-19. CDR3 sequence (DNA): TGTGCCAGCTCACCACTGGACTCCGAAGATACGCAGTATTTT. Translating it yields CASSPLDSEDTQYF.